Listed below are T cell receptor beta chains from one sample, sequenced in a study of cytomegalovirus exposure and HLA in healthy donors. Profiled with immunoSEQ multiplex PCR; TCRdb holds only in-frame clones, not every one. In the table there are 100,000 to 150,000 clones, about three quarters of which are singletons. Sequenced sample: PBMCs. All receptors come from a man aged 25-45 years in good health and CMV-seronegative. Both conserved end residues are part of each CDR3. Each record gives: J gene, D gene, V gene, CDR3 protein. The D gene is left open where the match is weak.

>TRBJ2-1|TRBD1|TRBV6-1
CASSEGTYWGTGGRDEQFF
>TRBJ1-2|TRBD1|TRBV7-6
CASSARTGPNYGYTF
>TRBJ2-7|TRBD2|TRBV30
CAWIPPPGLAGGVYEQYF
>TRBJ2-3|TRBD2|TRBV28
CASSHLGGTGTSGGQGTQYF
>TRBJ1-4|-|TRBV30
CAWSQLPATNEKLFF
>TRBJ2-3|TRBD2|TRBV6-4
CASSVGTSGTDTQYF
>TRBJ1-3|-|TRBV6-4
CASSNLNYRRPSGNTIYF
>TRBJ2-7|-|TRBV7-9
CASSLARHPLDEQYF
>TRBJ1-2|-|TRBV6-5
CASTLEWGGYGYTF
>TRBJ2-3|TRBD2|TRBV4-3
CASSPQRGALTDTQYF
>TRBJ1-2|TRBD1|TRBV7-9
CASSLGQGLSNYGYTF
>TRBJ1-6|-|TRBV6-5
CASRTGFRNSPLHF
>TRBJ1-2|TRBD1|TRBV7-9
CASRGQKNKYGYTF
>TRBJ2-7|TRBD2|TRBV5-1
CASSGGDRVYEQYF
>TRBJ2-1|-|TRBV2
CASTLEGGPDNEQFF
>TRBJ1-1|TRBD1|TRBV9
CASSVAVRQGGYTEAFF
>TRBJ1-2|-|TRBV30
CAWTATNYGYTF
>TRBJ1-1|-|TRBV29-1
CSVAPSLAEENTEAFF
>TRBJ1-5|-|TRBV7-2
CASSLTVYSNQPQHF